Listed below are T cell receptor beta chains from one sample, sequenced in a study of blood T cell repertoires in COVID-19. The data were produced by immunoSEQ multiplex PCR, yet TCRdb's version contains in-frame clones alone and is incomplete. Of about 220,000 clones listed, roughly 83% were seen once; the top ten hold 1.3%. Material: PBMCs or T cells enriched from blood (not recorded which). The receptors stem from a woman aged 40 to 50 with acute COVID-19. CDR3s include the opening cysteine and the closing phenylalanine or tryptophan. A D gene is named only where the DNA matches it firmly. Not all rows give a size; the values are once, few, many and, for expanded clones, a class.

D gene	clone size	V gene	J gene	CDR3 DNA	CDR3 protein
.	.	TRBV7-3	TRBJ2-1	TGTGCCAGCAGCCTAAGGGGAGGCAGCTCCTACAATGAGCAGTTCTTC	CASSLRGGSSYNEQFF
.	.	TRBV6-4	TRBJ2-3	TGTGCCAGCAGTGACGGGACTAGCACAGATACGCAGTATTTT	CASSDGTSTDTQYF
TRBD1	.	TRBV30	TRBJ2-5	TGTGCCTGGAATTTAGGGGGCCAGGAGACCCAGTACTTC	CAWNLGGQETQYF
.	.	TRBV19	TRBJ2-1	TGTGCCAGTAGTCCCCCCCTAGGGGCTCGGCAGTTCTTC	CASSPPLGARQFF
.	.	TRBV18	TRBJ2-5	TGTGCCAGCTCAGACACTAGAACCGAGACCCAGTACTTC	CASSDTRTETQYF
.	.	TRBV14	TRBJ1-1	TGTGCCAGCAGCCAGAGATCCACTGAAGCTTTCTTT	CASSQRSTEAFF
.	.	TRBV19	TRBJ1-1	TGTGCGCCAGGGAGGACCGGTCCGGGGCCTGAAGCTTTCTTT	CAPGRTGPGPEAFF
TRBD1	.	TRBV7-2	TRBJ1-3	TGTGCCAGCAGCTTAGAGGGACAGAGCTCTGGAAACACCATATATTTT	CASSLEGQSSGNTIYF
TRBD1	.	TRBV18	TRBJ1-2	TGTGCCAGCTCACCAGCAGGAATTGCAGGGGGCGGTTATGGCTACACCTTC	CASSPAGIAGGGYGYTF
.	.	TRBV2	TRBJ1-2	TGTGCCAGCAGTGTAGGGGACTCCAGGGAGGCGACCTATGGCTACACCTTC	CASSVGDSREATYGYTF
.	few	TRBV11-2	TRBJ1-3	TGTGCCAGCAGCCGACAGCGGGGCGCTGGAAACACCATATATTTT	CASSRQRGAGNTIYF
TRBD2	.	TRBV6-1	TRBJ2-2	TGTGCCAGCAGTGAAGCTGTCCTGTTTAGCGGGAGCGGGGAGCTGTTTTTT	CASSEAVLFSGSGELFF
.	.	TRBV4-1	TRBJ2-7	TGCGCCAGCAGCCAGGGTAGCGGACTCTCCTACGAGCAGTACTTC	CASSQGSGLSYEQYF
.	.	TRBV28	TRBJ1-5	TGTGCCAGCAGTTTATCGTTGGAGCAGCCCCAGCATTTT	CASSLSLEQPQHF
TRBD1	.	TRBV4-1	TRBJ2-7	TGCGCCAGCAGCCTACCGGGACAGGGGACCTACGAGCAGTACTTC	CASSLPGQGTYEQYF
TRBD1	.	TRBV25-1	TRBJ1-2	TGTGCCAGCATGGGGGACAGGGCCTATGGCTACACCTTC	CASMGDRAYGYTF
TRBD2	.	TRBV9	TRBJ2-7	TGTGCCAGCAGCGTTTCCCCGACTAGCGGGTACGAGCAGTACTTC	CASSVSPTSGYEQYF